The entry below describes one T cell receptor beta chain. Antigen: not known. This sample stems from a study of cytomegalovirus exposure and HLA in healthy donors. General study results and limits: Indistinguishability led to the exclusion of some V segments, TRBV6-2 and TRBV6-3 included. An analysis that was carried out later associated 15,000 to 20,000 TCR beta sequences with HLA alleles at 0.05 false discovery rate.

In the PCR, 60 Vbeta and 13 Jbeta primers were used. Clones were sequenced by immunoSEQ multiplex PCR, and TCRdb holds only the in-frame ones, with some missing. The sample yields 150,000 to 200,000 clones, about 70% seen once. This CDR3 has 17 residues. Per the germline V gene, CDR1 is SGHDT and CDR2 is YYEEEE. V lost 0 bases to trimming and J lost 4 bases; unmatched junction nucleotides: 8. Material for sequencing was PBMCs. This TCR was recovered from a woman aged 25 to 39 in good health and CMV-seronegative. This chain uses TRBV5-6 with TRBJ2-5; 11 bases agree with TRBD2. CDR3 DNA: TGTGCCAGCAGCTTGGAGGTTACTAGCGGGGGTCGAGAGACCCAGTACTTC. This codes for CASSLEVTSGGRETQYF. The variable domain in full, completed from reference TRBV5-6 and TRBJ2-5, reads DAGVTQSPTHLIKTRGQQVTLRCSPKSGHDTVSWYQQALGQGPQFIFQYYEEEERQRGNFPDRFSGHQFPNYSSELNVNALLLGDSALYLCASSLEVTSGGRETQYFGPGTRLLVL.